These T cell receptor beta chains were read from a single sample in a study of T-cell memory formation after mild COVID-19. One entry per CDR3 protein results from TCRdb running MiXCR on the 5' RACE reads. The sample lists around 250,000 distinct CDR3 sequences, 15% seen once, with 2.1% in the top ten. The sequenced sample was PBMCs or a T cell subset sorted from them (not recorded which). The receptors were gathered from an adult woman who had mild COVID-19 (a few samples of this study predate the infection). Cell type and time point are not known. CDR3s include the opening cysteine and the closing phenylalanine or tryptophan. Each record gives: D gene, V gene, clone size, J gene, CDR3 protein, CDR3 DNA. The D gene is left open where the match is weak. Clone size is not always given. Where it is, it says once, few, many or a class for expanded clones.

D gene: TRBD2; V gene: TRBV5-1; clone size: NA; J gene: TRBJ2-2; CDR3 protein: CASSFSTSGKNTGELFF; CDR3 DNA: TGCGCCAGCAGCTTCAGTACCAGCGGGAAGAACACCGGGGAGCTGTTTTTT
D gene: NA; V gene: TRBV6-1; clone size: NA; J gene: TRBJ1-2; CDR3 protein: CASSAAGVYGYTF; CDR3 DNA: TGTGCCAGCAGCGCGGCAGGGGTATATGGCTACACCTTC
D gene: NA; V gene: TRBV27; clone size: few; J gene: TRBJ1-3; CDR3 protein: CASRSEPGNTIYF; CDR3 DNA: TGTGCCAGCAGAAGCGAGCCTGGAAACACCATATATTTT
D gene: NA; V gene: TRBV12-3/TRBV12-4; clone size: many; J gene: TRBJ1-2; CDR3 protein: CASSSHPGWYGYTF; CDR3 DNA: TGTGCCAGCAGTTCCCACCCAGGGTGGTATGGCTACACCTTC
D gene: NA; V gene: TRBV18; clone size: many; J gene: TRBJ1-6; CDR3 protein: CASSVSGDRSPLHF; CDR3 DNA: TGTGCCAGCTCAGTCTCCGGGGATCGTTCACCCCTCCACTTT
D gene: NA; V gene: TRBV12-3/TRBV12-4; clone size: NA; J gene: TRBJ1-1; CDR3 protein: CASSLARGGSTEAFF; CDR3 DNA: TGTGCCAGCAGTTTAGCTCGGGGAGGGTCCACTGAAGCTTTCTTT
D gene: NA; V gene: TRBV7-6; clone size: few; J gene: TRBJ2-3; CDR3 protein: CASSSRIIGGTTDTQYF; CDR3 DNA: TGTGCCAGCAGCTCAAGGATCATCGGGGGAACGACAGATACGCAGTATTTT
D gene: TRBD2; V gene: TRBV24-1; clone size: NA; J gene: TRBJ2-5; CDR3 protein: CATSDPGTKPETQYF; CDR3 DNA: TGTGCCACCAGTGACCCCGGGACTAAACCAGAGACCCAGTACTTC
D gene: NA; V gene: TRBV30; clone size: few; J gene: TRBJ1-6; CDR3 protein: CAWSLAWGRLSRNSPLHF; CDR3 DNA: TGTGCCTGGAGTTTGGCTTGGGGAAGGCTTTCAAGGAATTCACCCCTCCACTTT
D gene: TRBD1; V gene: TRBV9; clone size: NA; J gene: TRBJ1-2; CDR3 protein: CASSGAGGYYGYTF; CDR3 DNA: TGTGCCAGCAGCGGGGCAGGGGGCTACTATGGCTACACCTTC
D gene: TRBD2; V gene: TRBV11-2; clone size: NA; J gene: TRBJ2-1; CDR3 protein: CASSFRRTSGPRRNEQFF; CDR3 DNA: TGTGCCAGCAGCTTTAGGAGAACTAGCGGGCCCCGAAGGAATGAGCAGTTCTTC
D gene: TRBD1; V gene: TRBV20-1; clone size: few; J gene: TRBJ2-7; CDR3 protein: CSAPSPLGTASYEQYF; CDR3 DNA: TGCAGTGCTCCATCACCCCTCGGGACAGCCTCCTACGAGCAGTACTTC
D gene: TRBD1; V gene: TRBV6-2/TRBV6-3; clone size: NA; J gene: TRBJ2-2; CDR3 protein: CASSYQGATVPGELFF; CDR3 DNA: TGTGCCAGCAGTTATCAGGGGGCGACGGTCCCCGGGGAGCTGTTTTTT
D gene: TRBD1; V gene: TRBV19; clone size: NA; J gene: TRBJ2-3; CDR3 protein: CASRPGGFGTDTQYF; CDR3 DNA: TGTGCCAGTAGGCCAGGGGGATTTGGCACAGATACGCAGTATTTT
D gene: TRBD1; V gene: TRBV5-1; clone size: NA; J gene: TRBJ2-4; CDR3 protein: CASSGPDRVGNIQYF; CDR3 DNA: TGCGCCAGCAGCGGACCGGACAGGGTCGGCAACATTCAGTACTTC
D gene: TRBD1; V gene: TRBV6-2/TRBV6-3; clone size: many; J gene: TRBJ1-5; CDR3 protein: CASSRQGYSNQPQHF; CDR3 DNA: TGTGCCAGCAGTCGACAGGGGTATAGCAATCAGCCCCAGCATTTT
D gene: TRBD2; V gene: TRBV7-2; clone size: NA; J gene: TRBJ2-2; CDR3 protein: CASRTSGRDTGELFF; CDR3 DNA: TGTGCCAGCAGGACTAGCGGGAGGGACACCGGGGAGCTGTTTTTT
D gene: NA; V gene: TRBV12-3/TRBV12-4; clone size: NA; J gene: TRBJ1-5; CDR3 protein: CASSLHILDQPQHF; CDR3 DNA: TGTGCCAGCAGTTTACACATCCTTGATCAGCCCCAGCATTTT
D gene: NA; V gene: TRBV5-1; clone size: few; J gene: TRBJ2-4; CDR3 protein: CASSPDPPQNIQYF; CDR3 DNA: TGCGCCAGCAGCCCGGACCCCCCACAAAACATTCAGTACTTC
D gene: NA; V gene: TRBV12-3/TRBV12-4; clone size: few; J gene: TRBJ1-1; CDR3 protein: CASSLTGRTNTEAFF; CDR3 DNA: TGTGCCAGCAGTTTAACGGGGCGGACTAACACTGAAGCTTTCTTT
D gene: TRBD1; V gene: TRBV5-1; clone size: NA; J gene: TRBJ1-1; CDR3 protein: CASSRLTGGETEAFF; CDR3 DNA: TGCGCCAGCAGCCGGTTGACAGGGGGTGAGACTGAAGCTTTCTTT
D gene: NA; V gene: TRBV27; clone size: few; J gene: TRBJ1-5; CDR3 protein: CASSSQPTNQPQHF; CDR3 DNA: TGTGCCAGCAGTTCCCAACCCACTAATCAGCCCCAGCATTTT
D gene: TRBD2; V gene: TRBV4-3; clone size: NA; J gene: TRBJ2-7; CDR3 protein: CASSQEKREYYEQYF; CDR3 DNA: TGCGCCAGCAGCCAAGAGAAGCGGGAGTACTACGAGCAGTACTTC
D gene: NA; V gene: TRBV30; clone size: few; J gene: TRBJ1-2; CDR3 protein: CAWRLDPNDGYTF; CDR3 DNA: TGTGCCTGGAGATTAGATCCTAATGATGGCTACACCTTC
D gene: TRBD2; V gene: TRBV6-4; clone size: many; J gene: TRBJ2-1; CDR3 protein: CASSDSGGTNEQFF; CDR3 DNA: TGTGCCAGCAGTGACAGCGGGGGGACCAATGAGCAGTTCTTC
D gene: NA; V gene: TRBV5-6; clone size: few; J gene: TRBJ2-7; CDR3 protein: CASSFSGPTYEQYF; CDR3 DNA: TGTGCCAGCAGCTTTTCCGGTCCTACCTACGAGCAGTACTTC
D gene: NA; V gene: TRBV7-9; clone size: few; J gene: TRBJ1-2; CDR3 protein: CASSLGGTRGYTF; CDR3 DNA: TGTGCCAGCAGCTTAGGAGGGACTAGAGGCTACACCTTC
D gene: NA; V gene: TRBV7-9; clone size: NA; J gene: TRBJ1-2; CDR3 protein: CASSQGSSYTF; CDR3 DNA: TGTGCCAGCAGCCAGGGTTCGAGCTACACCTTC
D gene: TRBD1; V gene: TRBV12-3/TRBV12-4; clone size: NA; J gene: TRBJ1-5; CDR3 protein: CASSPGGAGRMKPQHF; CDR3 DNA: TGTGCCAGCAGTCCAGGGGGCGCGGGGCGAATGAAGCCCCAGCATTTT
D gene: NA; V gene: TRBV29-1; clone size: few; J gene: TRBJ2-2; CDR3 protein: CSVALATDTGELFF; CDR3 DNA: TGCAGCGTTGCCCTCGCCACGGATACCGGGGAGCTGTTTTTT
D gene: TRBD1; V gene: TRBV20-1; clone size: few; J gene: TRBJ1-1; CDR3 protein: CRDGTGGSRTEAFF; CDR3 DNA: TGCAGGGACGGGACAGGGGGATCAAGAACTGAAGCTTTCTTT
D gene: NA; V gene: TRBV30; clone size: NA; J gene: TRBJ2-1; CDR3 protein: CAWSPGGGFGSYNEQFF; CDR3 DNA: TGTGCCTGGAGTCCTGGAGGGGGTTTCGGGTCCTACAATGAGCAGTTCTTC
D gene: TRBD2; V gene: TRBV4-2; clone size: NA; J gene: TRBJ2-3; CDR3 protein: CASSRTGGRLAGGGDTQYF; CDR3 DNA: TGTGCCAGCAGCCGGACAGGGGGCAGACTAGCGGGAGGGGGAGATACGCAGTATTTT
D gene: TRBD2; V gene: TRBV18; clone size: many; J gene: TRBJ2-1; CDR3 protein: CASSPRLAGGYNEQFF; CDR3 DNA: TGTGCCAGCTCACCACGACTAGCGGGAGGGTACAATGAGCAGTTCTTC
D gene: NA; V gene: TRBV7-9; clone size: few; J gene: TRBJ1-2; CDR3 protein: CASSSQTPYGYTF; CDR3 DNA: TGTGCCAGCAGCTCTCAGACACCATATGGCTACACCTTC
D gene: NA; V gene: TRBV5-1; clone size: NA; J gene: TRBJ2-7; CDR3 protein: CASSLAFSGYEQYF; CDR3 DNA: TGCGCCAGCAGCTTGGCTTTCTCGGGGTACGAGCAGTACTTC
D gene: TRBD2; V gene: TRBV7-6; clone size: few; J gene: TRBJ2-2; CDR3 protein: CASSLVGGRALTGELFF; CDR3 DNA: TGTGCCAGCAGCTTAGTCGGCGGGAGGGCCTTAACCGGGGAGCTGTTTTTT
D gene: NA; V gene: TRBV7-9; clone size: NA; J gene: TRBJ2-7; CDR3 protein: CASSFSGVKYEQYF; CDR3 DNA: TGTGCCAGCAGCTTTTCAGGGGTTAAGTACGAGCAGTACTTC
D gene: NA; V gene: TRBV7-3; clone size: NA; J gene: TRBJ2-7; CDR3 protein: CASSLKGSYEQYF; CDR3 DNA: TGTGCCAGCAGCTTAAAAGGGAGCTACGAGCAGTACTTC
D gene: NA; V gene: TRBV11-2; clone size: few; J gene: TRBJ2-1; CDR3 protein: CASRVSQGYEQFF; CDR3 DNA: TGTGCCAGCAGAGTCAGTCAGGGCTATGAGCAGTTCTTC
D gene: TRBD2; V gene: TRBV5-1; clone size: NA; J gene: TRBJ2-2; CDR3 protein: CASSANIAGTGELFF; CDR3 DNA: TGCGCCAGCAGCGCAAACATAGCGGGCACCGGGGAGCTGTTTTTT
D gene: NA; V gene: TRBV10-3; clone size: few; J gene: TRBJ1-3; CDR3 protein: CAISEGAPSSGNTIYF; CDR3 DNA: TGTGCCATCAGTGAAGGTGCACCGAGTTCTGGAAACACCATATATTTT
D gene: TRBD1; V gene: TRBV20-1; clone size: NA; J gene: TRBJ1-1; CDR3 protein: CSAIKQGDEAFF; CDR3 DNA: TGCAGTGCTATTAAACAGGGGGATGAAGCTTTCTTT
D gene: TRBD2; V gene: TRBV12-3/TRBV12-4; clone size: NA; J gene: TRBJ2-5; CDR3 protein: CASIRAGGIRRTQYF; CDR3 DNA: TGTGCCAGCATAAGAGCGGGAGGAATCCGAAGGACCCAGTACTTC
D gene: NA; V gene: TRBV3-1; clone size: few; J gene: TRBJ2-5; CDR3 protein: CASSQRGAKTQYF; CDR3 DNA: TGTGCCAGCAGCCAACGCGGGGCGAAGACTCAGTACTTC
D gene: NA; V gene: TRBV5-1; clone size: few; J gene: TRBJ2-1; CDR3 protein: CASSVADEQFF; CDR3 DNA: TGCGCCAGCAGCGTGGCGGATGAGCAGTTCTTC
D gene: NA; V gene: TRBV7-6; clone size: NA; J gene: TRBJ2-1; CDR3 protein: CASSLAGAGSRNEQFF; CDR3 DNA: TGTGCCAGCAGCTTAGCTGGCGCGGGGAGCCGAAATGAGCAGTTCTTC
D gene: NA; V gene: TRBV7-9; clone size: medium-sized; J gene: TRBJ1-4; CDR3 protein: CASSFSASGSNEKLFF; CDR3 DNA: TGTGCCAGCAGCTTTTCGGCCTCAGGGTCTAATGAAAAACTGTTTTTT
D gene: TRBD2; V gene: TRBV20-1; clone size: many; J gene: TRBJ2-5; CDR3 protein: CSALRTSGQETQYF; CDR3 DNA: TGCAGTGCTCTGAGGACTAGCGGTCAAGAGACCCAGTACTTC
D gene: NA; V gene: TRBV7-2; clone size: NA; J gene: TRBJ1-5; CDR3 protein: CASSQLLTGVNQPQHF; CDR3 DNA: TGTGCCAGCAGCCAACTCCTGACGGGAGTCAATCAGCCCCAGCATTTT
D gene: TRBD1; V gene: TRBV10-3; clone size: many; J gene: TRBJ2-3; CDR3 protein: CAMKSRDRATDTQYF; CDR3 DNA: TGTGCCATGAAGAGCCGGGACAGGGCCACAGATACGCAGTATTTT